The rows below give T cell receptor beta chains drawn from one sample of a study of OX40 agonist ivuxolimab in advanced cancers. The method was immunoSEQ multiplex PCR; TCRdb's version includes in-frame clones alone and lacks a portion of them. This table holds 55,000 to 65,000 clones, nearly 90% found once. The sample in question was CD4+ or CD8+ T cells sorted from blood, obtained in a trial of the OX40 agonist ivuxolimab. Every receptor here comes from an adult with an advanced solid tumor such as melanoma, head and neck, liver or kidney cancer. The CDR3 runs from the conserved cysteine through the conserved F or W. D genes are given only for firm matches. Clone size appears in some rows only: once, few, many, or a class for an expanded clone.

d_call: TRBD1; clone_size: -; j_call: TRBJ1-2; v_call: TRBV15; cdr3_aa: CATSKGRQGANYGYTF; cdr3_nt: TGTGCCACCAGCAAGGGGCGACAGGGGGCGAACTATGGCTACACCTTC
d_call: TRBD1; clone_size: -; j_call: TRBJ2-5; v_call: TRBV5-1; cdr3_aa: CASSWGTVQETQYF; cdr3_nt: TGCGCCAGCAGCTGGGGGACAGTCCAAGAGACCCAGTACTTC
d_call: -; clone_size: -; j_call: TRBJ2-7; v_call: TRBV6-4; cdr3_aa: CASSQDLGFGEQYF; cdr3_nt: TGTGCCAGCAGCCAAGATCTGGGTTTCGGCGAGCAGTACTTC
d_call: -; clone_size: -; j_call: TRBJ2-3; v_call: TRBV7-7; cdr3_aa: CASSPQGPYTDTQYF; cdr3_nt: TGTGCCAGCAGCCCACAGGGACCTTACACAGATACGCAGTATTTT
d_call: TRBD1; clone_size: -; j_call: TRBJ2-2; v_call: TRBV7-6; cdr3_aa: CASSRRLTGFNAGELFF; cdr3_nt: TGTGCCAGCAGCAGGAGATTGACAGGGTTTAACGCCGGGGAGCTGTTTTTT
d_call: TRBD1; clone_size: -; j_call: TRBJ1-1; v_call: TRBV7-2; cdr3_aa: CASSYSGGLNTEAFF; cdr3_nt: TGTGCCAGCAGCTATTCAGGGGGATTGAACACTGAAGCTTTCTTT
d_call: -; clone_size: -; j_call: TRBJ2-3; v_call: TRBV11-2; cdr3_aa: CASSRNTDTQYF; cdr3_nt: TGTGCCAGCAGCCGAAACACAGATACGCAGTATTTT
d_call: TRBD1; clone_size: once; j_call: TRBJ2-5; v_call: TRBV5-8; cdr3_aa: CASSTTGAKETQYF; cdr3_nt: TGTGCCAGCAGCACGACAGGGGCCAAAGAGACCCAGTACTTC
d_call: TRBD2; clone_size: few; j_call: TRBJ2-7; v_call: TRBV10-2; cdr3_aa: CASSETGRGEQYF; cdr3_nt: TGCGCCAGCAGTGAGACGGGGAGGGGCGAGCAGTACTTC
d_call: TRBD1; clone_size: -; j_call: TRBJ1-1; v_call: TRBV5-4; cdr3_aa: CASSPQGARSTEAFF; cdr3_nt: TGTGCCAGCAGCCCACAGGGGGCGAGGAGCACTGAAGCTTTCTTT
d_call: TRBD1; clone_size: -; j_call: TRBJ2-2; v_call: TRBV5-1; cdr3_aa: CASSWGPRQGTGELFF; cdr3_nt: TGCGCCAGCAGCTGGGGGCCCAGACAGGGGACCGGGGAGCTGTTTTTT
d_call: -; clone_size: few; j_call: TRBJ1-1; v_call: TRBV2; cdr3_aa: CASSRELTTEAFF; cdr3_nt: TGTGCCAGCAGCAGGGAATTGACCACTGAAGCTTTCTTT
d_call: -; clone_size: -; j_call: TRBJ2-2; v_call: TRBV20-1; cdr3_aa: CSARGTGELFF; cdr3_nt: TGCAGTGCTCGAGGTACCGGGGAGCTGTTTTTT
d_call: -; clone_size: -; j_call: TRBJ1-5; v_call: TRBV5-1; cdr3_aa: CASSYQEGGQPQHF; cdr3_nt: TGCGCCAGCAGCTACCAAGAGGGGGGTCAGCCCCAGCATTTT
d_call: -; clone_size: few; j_call: TRBJ1-1; v_call: TRBV7-9; cdr3_aa: CASSPIGTENTEAFF; cdr3_nt: TGTGCCAGCAGCCCCATAGGGACGGAGAACACTGAAGCTTTCTTT
d_call: -; clone_size: -; j_call: TRBJ1-5; v_call: TRBV18; cdr3_aa: CASSRGSGNQPQHF; cdr3_nt: TGTGCCAGCTCAAGAGGATCAGGCAATCAGCCCCAGCATTTT
d_call: TRBD1; clone_size: -; j_call: TRBJ2-2; v_call: TRBV7-3; cdr3_aa: CASSLSPRQGVTGELFF; cdr3_nt: TGTGCCAGCAGCTTAAGCCCCCGACAGGGAGTCACCGGGGAGCTGTTTTTT
d_call: -; clone_size: -; j_call: TRBJ1-2; v_call: TRBV4-3; cdr3_aa: CASSQLADDGYTF; cdr3_nt: TGCGCCAGCAGCCAATTAGCGGACGATGGCTACACCTTC
d_call: -; clone_size: -; j_call: TRBJ2-2; v_call: TRBV9; cdr3_aa: CASKGGTNTGEQFF; cdr3_nt: TGTGCCAGCAAGGGGGGGACGAACACCGGGGAGCAGTTTTTT
d_call: -; clone_size: -; j_call: TRBJ2-7; v_call: TRBV2; cdr3_aa: CASRGSSYEQYF; cdr3_nt: TGTGCCAGCCGGGGGAGCTCCTACGAGCAGTACTTC
d_call: TRBD1; clone_size: -; j_call: TRBJ1-1; v_call: TRBV5-1; cdr3_aa: CASSSSGTGATEAFF; cdr3_nt: TGCGCCAGCAGTTCCTCCGGGACAGGCGCCACTGAAGCTTTCTTT
d_call: -; clone_size: -; j_call: TRBJ1-3; v_call: TRBV7-8; cdr3_aa: CASSSPLLGNTIYF; cdr3_nt: TGTGCCAGCAGCTCCCCTCTCTTAGGAAACACCATATATTTT
d_call: TRBD1; clone_size: -; j_call: TRBJ2-7; v_call: TRBV28; cdr3_aa: CASSLWGLGTGPGEQYF; cdr3_nt: TGTGCCAGCAGTTTATGGGGGCTGGGGACAGGACCGGGGGAGCAGTACTTC
d_call: TRBD1; clone_size: -; j_call: TRBJ1-1; v_call: TRBV5-5; cdr3_aa: CASSGRDRDTEAFF; cdr3_nt: TGTGCCAGCAGCGGGAGGGACAGAGACACTGAAGCTTTCTTT
d_call: TRBD1; clone_size: -; j_call: TRBJ1-4; v_call: TRBV5-6; cdr3_aa: CASSLGVGGQGNEKLFF; cdr3_nt: TGTGCCAGCAGCTTGGGTGTCGGGGGACAGGGTAATGAAAAACTGTTTTTT